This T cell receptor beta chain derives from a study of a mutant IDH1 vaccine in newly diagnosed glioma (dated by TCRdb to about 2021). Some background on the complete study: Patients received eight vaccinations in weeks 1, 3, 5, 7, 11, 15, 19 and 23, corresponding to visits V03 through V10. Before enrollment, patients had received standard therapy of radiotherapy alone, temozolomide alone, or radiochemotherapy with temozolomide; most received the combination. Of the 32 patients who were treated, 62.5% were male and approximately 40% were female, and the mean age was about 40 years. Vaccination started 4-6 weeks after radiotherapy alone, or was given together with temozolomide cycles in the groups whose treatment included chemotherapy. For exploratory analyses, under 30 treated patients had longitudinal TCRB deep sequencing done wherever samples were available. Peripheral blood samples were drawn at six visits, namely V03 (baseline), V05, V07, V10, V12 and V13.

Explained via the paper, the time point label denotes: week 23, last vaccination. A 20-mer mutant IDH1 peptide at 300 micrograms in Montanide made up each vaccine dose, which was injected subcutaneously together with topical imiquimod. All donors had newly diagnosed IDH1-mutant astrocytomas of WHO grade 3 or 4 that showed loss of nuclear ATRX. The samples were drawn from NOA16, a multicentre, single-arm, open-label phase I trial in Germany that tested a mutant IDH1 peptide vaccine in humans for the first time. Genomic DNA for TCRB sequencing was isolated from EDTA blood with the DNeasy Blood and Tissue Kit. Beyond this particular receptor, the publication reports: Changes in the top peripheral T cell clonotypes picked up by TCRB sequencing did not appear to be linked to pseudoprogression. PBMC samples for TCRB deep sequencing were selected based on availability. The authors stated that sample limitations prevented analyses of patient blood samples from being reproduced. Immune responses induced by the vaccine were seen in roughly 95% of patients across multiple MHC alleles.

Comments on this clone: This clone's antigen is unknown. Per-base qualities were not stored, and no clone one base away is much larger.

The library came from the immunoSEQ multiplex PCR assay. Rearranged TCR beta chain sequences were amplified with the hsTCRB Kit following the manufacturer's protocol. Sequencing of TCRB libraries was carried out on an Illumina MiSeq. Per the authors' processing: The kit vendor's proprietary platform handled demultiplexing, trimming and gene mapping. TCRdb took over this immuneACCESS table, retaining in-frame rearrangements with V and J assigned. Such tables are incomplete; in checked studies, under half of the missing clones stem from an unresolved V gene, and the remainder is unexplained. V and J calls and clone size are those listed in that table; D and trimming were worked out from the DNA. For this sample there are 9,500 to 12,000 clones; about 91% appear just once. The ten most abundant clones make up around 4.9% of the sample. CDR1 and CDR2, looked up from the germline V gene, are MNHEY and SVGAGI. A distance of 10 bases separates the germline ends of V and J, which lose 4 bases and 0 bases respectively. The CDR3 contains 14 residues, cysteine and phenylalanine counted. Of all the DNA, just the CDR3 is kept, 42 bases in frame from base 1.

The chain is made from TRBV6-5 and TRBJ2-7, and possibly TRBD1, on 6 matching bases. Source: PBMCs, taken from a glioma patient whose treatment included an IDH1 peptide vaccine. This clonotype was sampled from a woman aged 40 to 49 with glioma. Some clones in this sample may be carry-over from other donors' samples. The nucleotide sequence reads TGTGCCAGCAGTTCAGACAGGAGCTCCTACGAGCAGTACTTC. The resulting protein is CASSSDRSSYEQYF.